This TCR beta chain was identified in a study of regulatory T cells in long-lasting Graves disease. The authors built TCR beta libraries using iRepertoire HTBI primers and Arm-PCR of CDR3 regions. TCRdb re-derived calls from the multiplex PCR reads in MiXCR, one entry per CDR3 protein. The table includes hundreds of thousands of distinct CDR3 sequences, 15% to 17% detected once. Looked up from germline, CDR1 is SEHNR and CDR2 is FQNEAQ (reference sequence). V was shortened by 1 base and J by 5 bases, with 11 bases between the two germline ends. This CDR3 has 14 residues. This clonotype was seen at least ten times. The time point denotes: newly diagnosed GD, antithyroid drugs for less than 3 months. PBMC-extracted RNA yielded the TCR library.

The chain has TRBV7-9 and TRBJ1-1; no reliable D call. The source is a female donor with Graves disease. The material was peripheral blood mononuclear cells (PBMCs), obtained at new diagnosis, from a patient treated with antithyroid drugs. The CDR3, as DNA: TGTGCCAGCAGCTTAGTGGACCCCTATACTGAAGCTTTCTTT. As protein: CASSLVDPYTEAFF.